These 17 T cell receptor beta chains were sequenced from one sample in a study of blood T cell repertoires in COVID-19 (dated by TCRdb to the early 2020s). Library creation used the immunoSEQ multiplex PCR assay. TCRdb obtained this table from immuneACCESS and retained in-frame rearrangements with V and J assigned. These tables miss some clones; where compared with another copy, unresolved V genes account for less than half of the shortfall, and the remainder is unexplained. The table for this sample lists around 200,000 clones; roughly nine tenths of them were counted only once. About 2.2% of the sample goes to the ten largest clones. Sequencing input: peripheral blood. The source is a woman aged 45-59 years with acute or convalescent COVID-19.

CDR3 sequence: CASSQYGGREGPRTQYF. The CDR3 DNA reads as TGTGCCAGCAGCCAGTACGGTGGGCGGGAGGGTCCTAGGACCCAGTACTTC. The chain couples TRBV14 to TRBJ2-5, with TRBD2 matching 9 bases. Germline trimming cut 3 bases from V and 7 bases from J; bases unmatched to any gene: 15. The CDR3 has 17 amino acids. CDR1 and CDR2 (germline): SGHDN, FVKESK.

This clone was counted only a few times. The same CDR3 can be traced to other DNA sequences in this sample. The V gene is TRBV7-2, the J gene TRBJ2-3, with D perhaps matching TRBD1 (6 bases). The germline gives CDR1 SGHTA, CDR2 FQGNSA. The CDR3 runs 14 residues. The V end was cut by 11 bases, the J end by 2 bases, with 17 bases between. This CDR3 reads CASSRQGSTDTQYF. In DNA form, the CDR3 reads TGTGCCTCCTCCCGGCAGGGGTCCACAGATACGCAGTATTTT. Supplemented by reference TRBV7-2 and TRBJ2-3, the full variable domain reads GAGVSQSPSNKVTEKGKDVELRCDPISGHTALYWYRQSLGQGLEFLIYFQGNSAPDKSGLPSDRFSAERTGGSVSTLTIQRTQQEDSAVYLCASSRQGSTDTQYFGPGTRLTVL.

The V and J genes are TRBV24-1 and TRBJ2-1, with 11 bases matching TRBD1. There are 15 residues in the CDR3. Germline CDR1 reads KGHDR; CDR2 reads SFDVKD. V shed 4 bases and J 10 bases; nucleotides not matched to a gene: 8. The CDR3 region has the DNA TGTGCCACCAGTGACCCTGGACAGGGGGCAGGGGAGCAGTTCTTC. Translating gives CATSDPGQGAGEQFF.

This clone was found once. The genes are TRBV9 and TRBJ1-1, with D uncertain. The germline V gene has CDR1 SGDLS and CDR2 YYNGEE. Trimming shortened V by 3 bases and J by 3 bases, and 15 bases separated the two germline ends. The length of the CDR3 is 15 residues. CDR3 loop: CASSALSIGDTEAFF. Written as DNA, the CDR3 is TGTGCCAGCAGCGCCCTCTCGATCGGGGACACTGAAGCTTTCTTT.

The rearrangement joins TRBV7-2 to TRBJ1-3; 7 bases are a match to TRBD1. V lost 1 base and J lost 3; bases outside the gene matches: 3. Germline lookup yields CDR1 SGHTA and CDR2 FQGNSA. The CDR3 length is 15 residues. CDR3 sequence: CASSLVGTVGNTIYF. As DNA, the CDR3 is TGTGCCAGCAGCTTAGTCGGGACAGTTGGAAACACCATATATTTT.

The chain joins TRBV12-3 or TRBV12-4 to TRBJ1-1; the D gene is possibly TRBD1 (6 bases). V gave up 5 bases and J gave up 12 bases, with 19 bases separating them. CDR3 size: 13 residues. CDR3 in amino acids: CASSPGQGTRTFF. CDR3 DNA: TGTGCCAGCAGTCCGGGACAAGGGACTAGAACTTTCTTT.

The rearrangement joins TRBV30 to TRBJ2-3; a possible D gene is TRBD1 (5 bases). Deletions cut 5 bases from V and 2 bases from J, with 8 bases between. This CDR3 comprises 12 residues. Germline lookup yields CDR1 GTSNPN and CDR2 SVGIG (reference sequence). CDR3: CAWGADTDTQYF. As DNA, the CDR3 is TGTGCCTGGGGGGCGGACACAGATACGCAGTATTTT.

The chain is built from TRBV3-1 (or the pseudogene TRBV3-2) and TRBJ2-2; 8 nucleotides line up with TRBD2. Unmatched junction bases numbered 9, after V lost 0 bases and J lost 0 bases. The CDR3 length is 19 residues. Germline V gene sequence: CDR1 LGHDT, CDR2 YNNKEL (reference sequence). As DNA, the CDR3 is TGTGCCAGCAGCCAAGATCCGCGGCCTAGCGGGCCGAACACCGGGGAGCTGTTTTTT. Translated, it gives CASSQDPRPSGPNTGELFF.

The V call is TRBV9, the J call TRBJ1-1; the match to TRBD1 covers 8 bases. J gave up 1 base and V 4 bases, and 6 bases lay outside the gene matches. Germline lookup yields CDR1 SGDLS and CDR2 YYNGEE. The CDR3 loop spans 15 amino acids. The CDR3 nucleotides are TGTGCCAGCAGCTTGACCGGGACAGGGAACACTGAAGCTTTCTTT. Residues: CASSLTGTGNTEAFF.

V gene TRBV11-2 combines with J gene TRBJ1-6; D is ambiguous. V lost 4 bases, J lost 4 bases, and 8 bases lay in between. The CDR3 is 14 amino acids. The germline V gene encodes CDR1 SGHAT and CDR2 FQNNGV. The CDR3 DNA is TGTGCCAGCAGCTACCAGTTTTATAATTCACCCCTCCACTTT. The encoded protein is CASSYQFYNSPLHF.

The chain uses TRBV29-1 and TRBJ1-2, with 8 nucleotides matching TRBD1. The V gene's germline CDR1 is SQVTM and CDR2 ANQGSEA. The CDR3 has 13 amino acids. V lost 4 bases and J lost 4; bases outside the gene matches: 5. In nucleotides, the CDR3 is TGCAGCGTTGGGGGGACAGGAGCCTATGGCTACACCTTC. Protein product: CSVGGTGAYGYTF.

In DNA, the CDR3 is TGTGCCAGCAGCCACGCTCGGGACAGGGGATTAGCCAAAAACATTCAGTACTTC. It encodes CASSHARDRGLAKNIQYF. The rearrangement joins TRBV7-9 to TRBJ2-4, with TRBD1 matching 10 bases. The CDR3 loop spans 18 amino acids. The J segment lost 0 bases and the V segment lost 5 bases, leaving 10 bases of the junction unmatched. CDR1 SEHNR and CDR2 FQNEAQ come from the germline V gene (reference sequence).

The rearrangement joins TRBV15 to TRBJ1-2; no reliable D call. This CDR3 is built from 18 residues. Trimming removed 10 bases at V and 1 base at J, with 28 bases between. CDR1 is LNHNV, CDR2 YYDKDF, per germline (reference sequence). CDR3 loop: CAISRELIFGGGNYGYTF. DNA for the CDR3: TGTGCCATCTCGAGAGAGCTTATCTTTGGAGGTGGTAACTATGGCTACACCTTC.

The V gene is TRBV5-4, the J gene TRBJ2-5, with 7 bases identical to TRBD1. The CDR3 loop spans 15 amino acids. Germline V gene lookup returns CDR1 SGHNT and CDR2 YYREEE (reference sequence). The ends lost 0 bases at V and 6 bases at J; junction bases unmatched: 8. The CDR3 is CASSLEAQGIQTQYF. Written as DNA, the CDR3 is TGTGCCAGCAGCTTGGAGGCACAGGGGATACAGACCCAGTACTTC.

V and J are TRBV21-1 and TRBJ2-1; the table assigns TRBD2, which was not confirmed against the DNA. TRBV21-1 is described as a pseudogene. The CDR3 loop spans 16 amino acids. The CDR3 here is CASSKELSGGDNEQFF. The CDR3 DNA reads TGTGCCAGCAGCAAAGAGCTTAGCGGGGGTGACAATGAGCAGTTCTTC.

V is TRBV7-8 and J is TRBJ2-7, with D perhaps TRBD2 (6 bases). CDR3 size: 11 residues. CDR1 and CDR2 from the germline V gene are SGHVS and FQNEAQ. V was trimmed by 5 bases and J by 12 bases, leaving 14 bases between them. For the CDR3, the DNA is TGTGCCAGCAGCCCGGGACTCATCAGGTACTTC. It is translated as CASSPGLIRYF.

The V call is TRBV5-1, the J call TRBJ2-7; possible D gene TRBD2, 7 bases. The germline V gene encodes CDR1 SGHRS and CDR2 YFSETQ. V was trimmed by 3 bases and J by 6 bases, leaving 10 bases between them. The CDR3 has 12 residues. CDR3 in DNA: TGCGCCAGCAGCTGGGAGGGGGGCGAGCAGTACTTC. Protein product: CASSWEGGEQYF.